The 2 T cell receptor beta chains reported below all come from one sample, sequenced in a study of beta chain features in type 1 diabetes. What was sequenced were expressed TCRB transcripts, since all of the isolated RNA had been reverse transcribed. Generated by immunoSEQ multiplex PCR, the TCRdb table keeps only in-frame clones and is missing some. This sample has about 350,000 clones, with roughly a fifth found just once. The specimen was naive CD4+ T cells from blood. The receptor set was obtained from a woman aged 18-35 years in good health.

This clone has more than one count but fewer than ten. This chain uses TRBV15 with TRBJ1-4; D is unresolved. Germline lookup yields CDR1 LNHNV and CDR2 YYDKDF (reference sequence). This CDR3 spans 12 amino acids. Trimming left V 4 bases short and J 7 bases short, with 7 bases between. CDR3 in amino acids: CATSMSSEKLFF. The CDR3 DNA reads TGTGCCACCAGCATGAGTTCTGAAAAACTGTTTTTT.

The table lists this clone with a few counts. This chain links TRBV5-6 with TRBJ2-7; tentative D call: TRBD2 (6 bases). Germline V gene lookup returns CDR1 SGHDT and CDR2 YYEEEE. V gave up 4 bases and J gave up 6 bases, with 17 bases separating them. The CDR3 spans 14 residues. CDR3 sequence reads: CASSRGTPAFEQYF. The CDR3 DNA is TGTGCCAGCAGCCGGGGGACCCCGGCTTTCGAGCAGTACTTC.